This T cell receptor (beta chain) was identified during a study of T cell responses to AZD1222 COVID-19 vaccine. Whole-study context: Analysis merged second doses at about 4 or about 12 weeks. General study results and limits: The peak T cell response came first, and repertoires were sampled only after it. There were mostly white British donors and more females than males, and clonal diversity was possibly underestimated. Targets within unmutated variant regions were reportedly found for nearly half of spike-specific TCRs.

As to this clone: The antigen remains undetermined.

The germline V gene has CDR1 KGHSH and CDR2 LQKENI. V shed 3 bases and J 6 bases; nucleotides not matched to a gene: 1. The CDR3 consists of 15 residues. Clones were read by immunoSEQ multiplex PCR, and TCRdb kept only the in-frame ones, dropping some. In the table there are roughly 110,000 clones, around 81% of which are singletons. This sequence originates from an adult in good health. The chain carries TRBV18 and TRBJ2-1; 14 bases map to TRBD2. Sample: peripheral blood, taken on day 0 of AZD1222 vaccination. The DNA of the CDR3 is TGTGCCAGCTCACCGGGACTAGCGGGAGCCAATGAGCAGTTCTTC. Protein product: CASSPGLAGANEQFF.